This is a list of T cell receptor beta chains from one sample in a study of blood T cell repertoires in COVID-19. The table came from immunoSEQ multiplex PCR; TCRdb's copy has only in-frame clones and leaves some out. Of about 190,000 clones listed, around 85% are singletons. Sequencing was performed on peripheral blood. The origin of the receptors is an older man with active or convalescent COVID-19. Both conserved end residues are part of each CDR3.

V gene,J gene,CDR3 protein
TRBV4-1,TRBJ1-4,CASSGTATNEKLFF
TRBV6-5,TRBJ2-2,CASSYGAGAGELFF
TRBV6-6,TRBJ2-5,CASSRSRRSGILGGETQYF
TRBV2,TRBJ2-7,CASRAGLAAREQYF
TRBV6-5,TRBJ2-2,CASSSRGLAGGGELFF
TRBV16,TRBJ2-4,CASSSHRGLGIQYF
TRBV11-2,TRBJ2-4,CASSGAWGHYF
TRBV6-6,TRBJ2-7,CASSRPLTGTGSHEQYF
TRBV5-1,TRBJ2-1,CASSRGASGNNEQFF
TRBV5-1,TRBJ1-1,CASSLALRNTEAFF
TRBV14,TRBJ2-5,CASSAGGLNSETQYF
TRBV3-1/TRBV3-2,TRBJ1-5,CASSQARDGTGDLGASNQPQHF
TRBV11-3,TRBJ2-1,CASSIGGHNEQFF